A selection of T cell receptor beta chains follows, all from one sample in a study of control samples from healthy donors and cancer patients. Method: immunoSEQ multiplex PCR; TCRdb's copy keeps in-frame clones and lacks some. The sample yields tens of thousands of clones, around 90% seen once. Sequenced input: PBMCs. Receptors were obtained from a woman aged 55-69 years with head and neck cancer. The CDR3 runs from the conserved cysteine through the conserved F or W. The D gene is left open where the match is weak. Rows may omit the clone size; those that give it use once, few, many or a size class.

j_call clone_size d_call cdr3_length v_call cdr3_aa cdr3_nt
TRBJ2-3 - - 14 TRBV3-1/TRBV3-2 CASSLTVSTDTQYF TGTGCCAGCAGCCTCACAGTGAGCACAGATACGCAGTATTTT
TRBJ2-1 - - 17 TRBV19 CASSRAVYPSSYNEQFF TGTGCCAGTAGTAGGGCCGTGTATCCAAGCTCCTACAATGAGCAGTTCTTC
TRBJ2-3 - - 13 TRBV18 CASSIQGGDTQYF TGTGCCAGCTCAATTCAAGGGGGAGATACGCAGTATTTT
TRBJ2-7 - - 16 TRBV21-1 CASSIDAPGDSYEQYF TGTGCCAGCAGCATCGATGCTCCAGGGGACTCCTACGAGCAGTACTTC
TRBJ2-5 - - 16 TRBV3-1/TRBV3-2 CASSQDTSPYWETQYF TGTGCCAGCAGCCAAGATACAAGTCCCTATTGGGAGACCCAGTACTTC
TRBJ2-2 - - 17 TRBV18 CASSSLNVGGGAGELFF TGTGCCAGCTCATCACTCAACGTGGGTGGGGGCGCCGGGGAGCTGTTTTTT
TRBJ2-7 - TRBD2 14 TRBV20-1 CSASLLAGGPEQYF TGCAGTGCTAGTTTACTAGCGGGAGGCCCCGAGCAGTACTTC
TRBJ2-3 - TRBD2 14 TRBV2 CASSEWLAGDTQYF TGTGCCAGCAGTGAATGGTTAGCGGGAGATACGCAGTATTTT
TRBJ1-5 - TRBD1 15 TRBV4-3 CASSFGTGGEQPQHF TGCGCCAGCAGCTTCGGGACAGGGGGCGAACAGCCCCAGCATTTT
TRBJ2-5 - - 12 TRBV11-2 CASSLFGVPQYF TGTGCCAGCAGCTTATTCGGAGTGCCCCAGTACTTC
TRBJ1-3 - - 15 TRBV9 CASSVDGASGNTIYF TGTGCCAGCAGCGTAGACGGGGCCTCTGGAAACACCATATATTTT
TRBJ1-5 - - 16 TRBV3-1/TRBV3-2 CASSQGSGGSNQPQHF TGTGCCAGCAGCCAAGGGTCGGGGGGCAGCAATCAGCCCCAGCATTTT
TRBJ2-1 - TRBD2 15 TRBV5-5 CASSSGLAAYNEQFF TGTGCCAGCAGCTCCGGACTAGCGGCTTACAATGAGCAGTTCTTC
TRBJ2-7 - - 13 TRBV12-3/TRBV12-4 CASSWDTSFPAYF TGTGCCAGCAGTTGGGACACCTCTTTCCCCGCGTACTTC
TRBJ1-4 - - 17 TRBV18 CASSPAGGFATNEKLFF TGTGCCAGCTCACCAGCAGGCGGGTTTGCAACTAATGAAAAACTGTTTTTT
TRBJ1-2 once - 14 TRBV29-1 CSVEEASGGGGYTF TGCAGCGTTGAAGAGGCGTCGGGTGGCGGAGGCTACACCTTC
TRBJ1-3 - - 15 TRBV7-9 CASSPKQRLGNTIYF TGTGCCAGCAGCCCTAAACAGCGCCTGGGGAACACCATATATTTT
TRBJ2-7 - - 13 TRBV5-1 CASSFPQSYEQYF TGCGCCAGCAGCTTCCCACAGTCCTACGAGCAGTACTTC
TRBJ2-7 - - 12 TRBV5-1 CASSLGQYEQYF TGCGCCAGCAGCTTAGGACAGTACGAGCAGTACTTC
TRBJ1-1 - - 14 TRBV19 CASTRNIGDTEAFF TGTGCCAGTACCCGAAACATCGGAGACACTGAAGCTTTCTTT
TRBJ1-3 - - 12 TRBV6-5 CASAGDGNTIYF TGTGCCAGCGCAGGGGATGGAAACACCATATATTTT
TRBJ1-5 few - 15 TRBV7-9 CASSSSDSSNQPQHF TGTGCCAGCAGCTCCTCCGACAGTAGCAATCAGCCCCAGCATTTT
TRBJ2-2 - TRBD2 13 TRBV2 CASRRETTGELFF TGTGCCAGCAGGCGGGAGACTACCGGGGAGCTGTTTTTT
TRBJ2-4 few TRBD2 18 TRBV7-8 CASSLPRRLAGTKNIQYF TGTGCCAGCAGCTTACCGCGTCGACTAGCGGGGACCAAAAACATTCAGTACTTC
TRBJ1-5 - - 13 TRBV6-5 CASSAVMGQPQHF TGTGCCAGCAGCGCGGTGATGGGGCAGCCCCAGCATTTT
TRBJ1-5 few TRBD1 13 TRBV12-5 CASGWDRGQPQHF TGTGCTAGTGGCTGGGACAGGGGCCAGCCCCAGCATTTT
TRBJ2-5 - - 17 TRBV15 CATSRGPPAGLEETQYF TGTGCCACCAGCAGAGGCCCCCCCGCGGGATTAGAAGAGACCCAGTACTTC
TRBJ2-1 - - 14 TRBV2 CASSEGGSYNEQFF TGTGCCAGCAGTGAGGGCGGATCCTACAATGAGCAGTTCTTC
TRBJ2-1 - TRBD2 16 TRBV12-5 CASGPASLAGVNEQFF TGTGCTAGTGGGCCGGCATCTCTAGCGGGAGTGAATGAGCAGTTCTTC
TRBJ2-4 - TRBD2 18 TRBV5-5 CASSLELAGPGAKNIQYF TGTGCCAGCAGCTTGGAACTAGCGGGGCCAGGCGCCAAAAACATTCAGTACTTC
TRBJ2-6 - - 15 TRBV3-1/TRBV3-2 CASSYSTSGANVLTF TGTGCCAGCAGCTACTCCACCTCTGGGGCCAACGTCCTGACTTTC
TRBJ2-1 once - 16 TRBV7-2 CASSLDPGLAYNEQFF TGTGCCAGCAGCTTAGATCCGGGGCTTGCCTACAATGAGCAGTTCTTC
TRBJ2-2 - TRBD1 15 TRBV28 CASRSADRPTGELFF TGTGCCAGCAGGAGTGCGGACAGGCCCACCGGGGAGCTGTTTTTT
TRBJ1-1 - TRBD1 15 TRBV18 CASSPREGAGTEAFF TGTGCCAGCTCACCACGGGAGGGGGCAGGCACTGAAGCTTTCTTT
TRBJ2-7 - - 11 TRBV28 CASREGYEQYF TGTGCCAGCAGAGAAGGCTACGAGCAGTACTTC
TRBJ2-2 once - 16 TRBV19 CASSINEHANTGELFF TGTGCCAGTAGTATAAATGAACACGCGAACACCGGGGAGCTGTTTTTT
TRBJ2-1 - - 14 TRBV7-2 CASSLSPDYNEQFF TGTGCCAGCAGCTTATCCCCTGACTACAATGAGCAGTTCTTC
TRBJ2-5 - TRBD1 13 TRBV2 CASRTGGGETQYF TGTGCCAGCAGAACAGGGGGCGGTGAGACCCAGTACTTC
TRBJ1-5 - TRBD1 15 TRBV14 CASSQFRDSYQPQHF TGTGCCAGCAGCCAATTCCGGGACAGCTATCAGCCCCAGCATTTT
TRBJ1-5 - - 16 TRBV21-1 CASSKPYHREPQPQHF TGTGCCAGCAGCAAACCCTACCACAGGGAACCTCAGCCCCAGCATTTT
TRBJ2-1 - TRBD2 14 TRBV10-3 CAIRSGSSYNEQFF TGTGCCATCAGGAGCGGGAGCTCCTACAATGAGCAGTTCTTC
TRBJ1-2 - - 14 TRBV7-2 CASSMDSLDYGYTF TGTGCCAGCAGCATGGACAGCCTCGACTATGGCTACACCTTC
TRBJ2-3 - TRBD2 15 TRBV11-3 CASSLRAGGSDTQYF TGTGCCAGCAGCTTACGGGCGGGAGGGTCAGATACGCAGTATTTT